The 8 T cell receptor beta chains in this list originate from one sample, sequenced in a study of circulating CD8 cells and anti-PD-1 response in melanoma. TCR libraries were prepared from roughly 15 ng of total RNA with the QIAseq Immune Repertoire TCR panel. TCRdb fed the reads into MiXCR, producing one record per CDR3 protein. The sample shows about 1,400 distinct CDR3 sequences, 8% to 9% of them seen only once. Live CD3+CD8+TCRalphabeta+ cells were sorted into four subsets by PD-1 and/or TIGIT. The sequencing here drew on CD8+ T cells from PBMCs, taken at baseline or after one month of anti-PD-1 therapy (not recorded which). The source is a human donor with melanoma.

This clonotype is deemed medium-sized. The chain couples TRBV27 to TRBJ1-2; weak D call: TRBD1 (5 bases). V was trimmed by 3 bases and J by 7 bases, leaving 12 bases between them. The germline V gene encodes CDR1 MNHEY and CDR2 SMNVEV (reference sequence). CDR3 length equals 13 residues. The CDR3, as DNA: TGTGCCAGCAGTTTCGGTCAGGGAAGTGGCTACACCTTC. This encodes CASSFGQGSGYTF.

This clonotype is large within its sample. The rearrangement uses TRBV7-6 and TRBJ1-2; D is undetermined. CDR3 length: 14 residues. Trimming stripped 1 base from V and 8 bases from J, with 14 bases between. Germline loops: CDR1 SGHVS, CDR2 FNYEAQ. The chain's CDR3 is CASSLGSGNDGYTF. The DNA of the CDR3 is TGTGCCAGCAGCTTAGGATCCGGGAACGACGGCTACACCTTC.

This clonotype is large in the sample. V is TRBV6-2 or TRBV6-3 and J is TRBJ2-3, with D possibly matching TRBD2 (7 bases). This CDR3 region has 15 residues. V lost 1 base and J 6 bases, leaving 14 bases between the germline ends. CDR1 and CDR2 (germline): MNHEY, SVGEGT. CDR3 DNA sequence: TGTGCCAGCAGTTACTTGTGGGGGGGCCGCGATACGCAGTATTTT. Its protein product is CASSYLWGGRDTQYF.

This clonotype is judged medium-sized (0.01 to 0.1%). The chain combines TRBV4-1 with TRBJ2-1; 11 nucleotides line up with TRBD2. V was clipped by 6 bases and J by 4 bases; unmatched bases: 5. The V gene's germline CDR1 is MGHRA and CDR2 YSYEKL. The CDR3 has 15 amino acids. DNA of the CDR3: TGCGCCAGCAGACCGACTAGCGGGGAATACAATGAGCAGTTCTTC. Translated, it gives CASRPTSGEYNEQFF.

In its sample, this clonotype ranks as medium-sized. The chain has TRBV12-3 or TRBV12-4 and TRBJ2-7, with a possible D match to TRBD1 (5 bases). CDR3 length: 15 amino acids. Trimming shortened V by 8 bases and J by 6 bases, and 23 bases separated the two germline ends. The CDR3 DNA reads as TGTGCCAGCTGGGAAACAGGACGGCTAGACGGCGAGCAGTACTTC. Amino acids: CASWETGRLDGEQYF.

The rearrangement links TRBV19 to TRBJ2-1; possible D gene TRBD2, 6 bases. The CDR3 loop spans 17 amino acids. The germline V and J ends were trimmed by 0 bases and 8 bases, with 20 bases remaining between them. Germline-derived CDR1 and CDR2 are LNHDA and SQIVND (reference sequence). CDR3 region: CASSIEDPWTGGDEQFF. In nucleotides, the CDR3 is TGTGCCAGTAGTATAGAAGACCCCTGGACCGGGGGAGATGAGCAGTTCTTC.

Judged by abundance, this clonotype is large. The V gene is TRBV19, the J gene TRBJ2-1; D unresolved. V was pared by 2 bases and J by 5 bases, with 10 bases between. CDR3 size: 14 residues. Germline values: CDR1 LNHDA, CDR2 SQIVND (reference sequence). The CDR3 spells CASSIRTQNNEQFF. In nucleotides, the CDR3 is TGTGCCAGTAGTATACGTACACAGAACAATGAGCAGTTCTTC.

This clonotype was seen only a few times. V and J are TRBV30 and TRBJ2-6, with unresolved D. Trimming shortened V by 3 bases and J by 0 bases, and 6 bases separated the two germline ends. Germline loops: CDR1 GTSNPN, CDR2 SVGIG (reference sequence). The CDR3 totals 14 residues. The CDR3 coding sequence is TGTGCCTGGAGATGGGACTCTGGGGCCAACGTCCTGACTTTC. Protein: CAWRWDSGANVLTF.